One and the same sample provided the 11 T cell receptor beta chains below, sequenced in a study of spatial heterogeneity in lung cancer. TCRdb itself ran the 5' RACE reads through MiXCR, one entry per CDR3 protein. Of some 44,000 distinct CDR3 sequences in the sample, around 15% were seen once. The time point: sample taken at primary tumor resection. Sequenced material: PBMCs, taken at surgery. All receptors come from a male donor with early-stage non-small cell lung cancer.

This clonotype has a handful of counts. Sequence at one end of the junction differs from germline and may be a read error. The CDR3 spells CATSDPLGHLGF. For the CDR3, the DNA is TGTGCCACCAGTGATCCCTTGGGACACCTGGGGTTC. This rearrangement joins TRBV24-1 to TRBJ2-7; D might be TRBD1 (6 bases). Germline V lookup: CDR1 KGHDR, CDR2 SFDVKD. There are 12 residues in the CDR3.

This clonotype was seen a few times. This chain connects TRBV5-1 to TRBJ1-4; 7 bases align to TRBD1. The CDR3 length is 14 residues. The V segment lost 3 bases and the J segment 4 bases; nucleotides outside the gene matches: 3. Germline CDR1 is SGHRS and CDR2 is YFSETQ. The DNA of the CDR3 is TGCGCCAGCAGCTACCGGGACAGTAATGAAAAACTGTTTTTT. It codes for CASSYRDSNEKLFF.

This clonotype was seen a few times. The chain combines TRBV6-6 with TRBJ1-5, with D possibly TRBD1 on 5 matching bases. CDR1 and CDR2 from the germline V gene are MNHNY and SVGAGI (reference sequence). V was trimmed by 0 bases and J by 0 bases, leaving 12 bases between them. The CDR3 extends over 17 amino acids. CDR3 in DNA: TGTGCCAGCAGTTACTCGGGGCCAGCCTATAGCAATCAGCCCCAGCATTTT. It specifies CASSYSGPAYSNQPQHF.

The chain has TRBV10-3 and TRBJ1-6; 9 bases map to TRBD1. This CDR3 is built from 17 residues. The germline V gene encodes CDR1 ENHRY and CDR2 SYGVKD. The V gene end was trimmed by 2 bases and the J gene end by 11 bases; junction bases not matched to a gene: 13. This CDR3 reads CAISESSRDRVSAPLHF. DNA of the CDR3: TGTGCCATCAGTGAGAGTTCCCGGGACAGGGTTAGTGCACCCCTCCACTTT.

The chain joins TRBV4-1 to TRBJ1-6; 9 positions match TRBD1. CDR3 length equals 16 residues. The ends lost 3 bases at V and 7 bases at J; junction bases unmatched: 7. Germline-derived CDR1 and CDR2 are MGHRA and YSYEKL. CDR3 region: CASSQPRDRVNSPLHF. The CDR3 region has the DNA TGCGCCAGCAGCCAGCCCCGGGACAGGGTAAATTCACCCCTCCACTTT.

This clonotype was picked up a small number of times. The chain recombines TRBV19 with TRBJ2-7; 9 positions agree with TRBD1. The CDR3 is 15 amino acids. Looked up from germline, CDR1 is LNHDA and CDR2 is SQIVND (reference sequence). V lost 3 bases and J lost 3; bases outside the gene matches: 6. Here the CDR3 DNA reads TGTGCCAGTAGTATTCCGGACAGGGGTGGCTACGAGCAGTACTTC. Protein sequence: CASSIPDRGGYEQYF.

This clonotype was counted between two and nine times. The CDR3 protein is CASSPGRNSGNTIYF. Written as DNA, the CDR3 is TGTGCCAGCAGCCCGGGACGGAACTCTGGAAACACCATATATTTT. V usage is TRBV5-4 and J usage is TRBJ1-3; a weak D match, TRBD1 (5 bases). The germline V gene encodes CDR1 SGHNT and CDR2 YYREEE (reference sequence). The CDR3 sequence is 15 residues long. V lost 4 bases to trimming and J lost 0 bases, with 11 bases between them.

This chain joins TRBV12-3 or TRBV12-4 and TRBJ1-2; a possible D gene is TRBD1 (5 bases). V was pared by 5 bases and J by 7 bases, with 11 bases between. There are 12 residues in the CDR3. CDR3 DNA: TGTGCCAGCAGTCGGGGGATTGTTGGCTACACCTTC. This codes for CASSRGIVGYTF.

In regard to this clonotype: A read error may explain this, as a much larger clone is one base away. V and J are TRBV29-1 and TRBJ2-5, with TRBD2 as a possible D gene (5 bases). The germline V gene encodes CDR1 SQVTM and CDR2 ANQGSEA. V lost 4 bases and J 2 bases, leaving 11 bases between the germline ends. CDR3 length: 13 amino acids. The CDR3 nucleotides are TGCAGCGTTGGAGGGCCAGAACAAGAGACCCAGTACTTC. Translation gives CSVGGPEQETQYF.

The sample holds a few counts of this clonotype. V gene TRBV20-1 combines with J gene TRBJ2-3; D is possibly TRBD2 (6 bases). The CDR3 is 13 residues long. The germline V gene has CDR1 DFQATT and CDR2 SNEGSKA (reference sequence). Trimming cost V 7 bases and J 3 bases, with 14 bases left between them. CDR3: CSVSSSGTDTQYF. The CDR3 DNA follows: TGCAGTGTGTCGAGTAGCGGAACAGATACGCAGTATTTT.

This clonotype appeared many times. The CDR3 DNA reads as TGCAGTGCTAAGGCTAGCGGGGGCCTAGCATACAATGAGCAGTTCTTC. Translating it yields CSAKASGGLAYNEQFF. The rearrangement links TRBV20-1 to TRBJ2-1, with TRBD2 identical over 10 bases. The ends lost 4 bases at V and 4 bases at J; junction bases unmatched: 10. CDR3 length equals 16 residues. Germline V gives CDR1 DFQATT, CDR2 SNEGSKA (reference sequence).